Here is one TCR beta chain with its context. CDR1 is SGDLS and CDR2 is YYNGEE in the germline V gene. This CDR3 contains 16 residues. V lost 4 bases to trimming and J lost 4 bases, with 15 bases between them. These data originate in a study of T cells in Graves' hyperthyroidism and ophthalmopathy. Study overall: Upon initial diagnosis and before any treatment, peripheral blood was collected.

Exclusions: uncontrolled infection, other autoimmune disease, pregnancy, lactation. Clinical symptoms, serum thyroxine and TRAb, thyroid ultrasound and orbital computed tomography together formed the diagnostic basis. The PBMCs were sourced from fresh peripheral blood (10 ml). Authors of the study amplified TCR beta CDR3 regions from RNA transcripts. HTBI primers were employed in a first-round RT-PCR of the TCR CDR3. TCRdb re-called the multiplex PCR reads through MiXCR, storing one row per CDR3 protein. This sample has 550,000 to 800,000 distinct CDR3 sequences, with roughly 15% found just once. The source material was blood. The origin of this receptor is a young man with Graves' hyperthyroidism. The chain is built from TRBV9 and TRBJ1-6; D gene ambiguous. The CDR3 spells CASSQDPNPYNSPLHF. Written as DNA, the CDR3 is TGTGCCAGCAGCCAGGATCCGAACCCTTATAATTCACCCCTCCACTTT.